Only one count was recorded for the clone carrying this T cell receptor (beta chain). The target antigen is unknown. Those who donated were healthy bone marrow donors. With 1 base removed from V and 4 bases from J, the gap between germline ends came to 9 bases. This CDR3 is 14 amino acids long. Germline V CDR1 and CDR2: SGHAT, FQNNGV. Primers for the PCR totalled 60 Vbeta and 13 Jbeta. Per the study methods: The count from a later analysis was some 83 million unique TCR beta chains, some 12 million of them shared. Assay used: immunoSEQ multiplex PCR; TCRdb lists only in-frame clones, some missing. D and trimming were read from the DNA, whereas the V and J calls and clone size are those reported in that table. The sample yields some 89,000 clones, around 85% seen once. The sample originates from a study of cytomegalovirus exposure and HLA in healthy donors. Study-wide findings and caveats: As immune exposure information, only CMV serostatus was available. In a later analysis, parvovirus B19, influenza, CMV and Epstein-Barr virus appeared linked to several top co-occurrence clusters.

Specimen: PBMCs. This sequence joins TRBV11-2 and TRBJ2-3, with D tentatively TRBD1 (6 bases). The receptor's source is a man aged 40-49 years in good health and CMV-seropositive. The CDR3 reads CASSLGGGSDTQYF. DNA of the CDR3: TGTGCCAGCAGCTTAGGAGGGGGATCAGATACGCAGTATTTT.